The 32 T cell receptor beta chains in this list originate from one sample, sequenced in a study of blood T cell repertoires in COVID-19. Data came from immunoSEQ multiplex PCR; TCRdb stores just in-frame clones and leaves some out. The sample carries 350,000 to 450,000 clones, 85% to 90% recorded once. The specimen sequenced was peripheral blood. These receptors all stem from a human donor in a cohort sampled during active COVID-19.

This clone has just a few counts. A junction boundary mismatches the germline segment, possibly from a read error. The chain recombines TRBV2 with TRBJ1-6; 7 bases fit TRBD1. The CDR3 totals 15 residues. CDR1 and CDR2 from the germline V gene are SNHLY and FYNNEI. The CDR3 nucleotides read TGTGCCAGCAGCGAAGGGGACAGTGTTAATTCACCCCTCCACTTT. Its translation is CASSEGDSVNSPLHF.

The chain combines TRBV5-5 with TRBJ2-1; 8 bases agree with TRBD2. The CDR3 covers 16 residues. The germline gives CDR1 SGHKS, CDR2 YYEKEE (reference sequence). Trimming took 5 bases from V and 9 from J; bases not matched to a gene: 16. The CDR3 reads CASSSGSGRGNGEQFF. The CDR3 region has the DNA TGTGCCAGCAGTTCCGGGAGCGGGAGAGGTAACGGTGAGCAGTTCTTC.

This clone was seen once. This rearrangement joins TRBV3-1 (or the pseudogene TRBV3-2) to TRBJ2-7; unclear D gene. CDR3 length: 14 residues. The germline CDR1 and CDR2 sequences are LGHDT and YNNKEL (reference sequence). Trimming cost V 0 bases and J 3 bases, with 9 bases left between them. The CDR3: CASSQDWNSYEQYF. The CDR3, as DNA: TGTGCCAGCAGCCAAGATTGGAACAGCTACGAGCAGTACTTC.

The CDR3 reads CATSDPGQGEKLFF. The CDR3 DNA sequence: TGTGCCACCAGTGACCCAGGACAAGGCGAAAAACTGTTTTTT. The chain employs TRBV24-1 and TRBJ1-4; D possibly corresponds to TRBD1 (5 bases). The CDR3 is made up of 14 amino acids. V gave up 4 bases and J gave up 8 bases, with 13 bases separating them. Germline-derived CDR1 and CDR2 are KGHDR and SFDVKD.

This chain uses TRBV7-3 with TRBJ2-2, with D unresolved. The germline V and J ends were trimmed by 5 bases and 5 bases, with 9 bases remaining between them. Germline V gives CDR1 SGHTA, CDR2 FQGTGA. The CDR3 totals 13 residues. In DNA form, the CDR3 reads TGTGCCAGCAGCCCTACTAAGACCGGGGAGCTGTTTTTT. The encoded protein is CASSPTKTGELFF.

The chain employs TRBV27 and TRBJ2-7, with D uncertain. The V and J ends lost 8 bases and 5 bases respectively, with 10 bases between them. The CDR3 has 11 residues. Per the germline V gene, CDR1 is MNHEY and CDR2 is SMNVEV (reference sequence). The CDR3 DNA is TGTGCCAGCCCCTTTTCCCACGAGCAGTACTTC. Translation gives CASPFSHEQYF.

This clone was counted a single time. The chain links TRBV30 to TRBJ1-2, with 7 bases matching TRBD1. V was clipped by 4 bases and J by 3 bases; unmatched bases: 8. The CDR3 length is 14 residues. Germline CDR1 is GTSNPN and CDR2 is SVGIG (reference sequence). The CDR3 region has the DNA TGTGCCTGGATGAAGGGGGCGCTGGACTATGGCTACACCTTC. It codes for CAWMKGALDYGYTF.

The chain recombines TRBV5-1 with TRBJ2-1; TRBD1 matches at 7 bases. The CDR3 covers 19 residues. Germline values: CDR1 SGHRS, CDR2 YFSETQ. J lost 0 bases, V lost 1 base, and 13 bases had no gene match. In nucleotides, the CDR3 is TGCGCCAGCAGCTTGCAAATAACCGGGACAGCCGACTCCTACAATGAGCAGTTCTTC. Its translation: CASSLQITGTADSYNEQFF.

The J gene is TRBJ1-2, the V gene TRBV7-2; 9 positions agree with TRBD1. The ends lost 7 bases at V and 7 bases at J; junction bases unmatched: 16. Germline CDR1 and CDR2: SGHTA and FQGNSA. CDR3 size: 16 residues. CDR3 residues: CASTQIPGQGSTGYTF. The CDR3 coding sequence is TGTGCCAGCACCCAGATACCGGGACAGGGATCTACTGGCTACACCTTC.

The chain employs TRBV7-8 and TRBJ2-5; D gene ambiguous. The CDR3 spans 10 residues. CDR1 and CDR2 from the germline V gene are SGHVS and FQNEAQ. Trimming cost V 8 bases and J 1 base, with 2 bases left between them. The CDR3 sequence is CASLQETQYF. The DNA for the CDR3 is TGTGCCAGCCTCCAAGAGACCCAGTACTTC.

The chain is built from TRBV6-4 and TRBJ2-1, with D possibly being TRBD2 (5 bases). Trimming removed 6 bases from V and 1 base from J, with 13 bases in between. CDR3 length equals 15 residues. Germline loops: CDR1 MRHNA, CDR2 SNTAGT. The CDR3 DNA reads as TGTGCCAGCAGCCTAGCAAGCGGATCCTACAATGAGCAGTTCTTC. Translated, it gives CASSLASGSYNEQFF.

This chain connects TRBV2 to TRBJ2-7; 7 bases match TRBD1. The CDR3 contains 14 residues. Germline trimming cut 7 bases from V and 5 bases from J; bases unmatched to any gene: 11. Germline loops: CDR1 SNHLY, CDR2 FYNNEI. The CDR3 region has the DNA TGTGCCAGCACCCCTGACAGGGCTTCACACGAGCAGTACTTC. The encoded protein is CASTPDRASHEQYF.

This rearrangement joins TRBV5-6 to TRBJ1-6; D is uncertain. V was pared by 0 bases and J by 8 bases, with 12 bases between. The CDR3 is 15 residues long. Per germline, CDR1 SGHDT and CDR2 YYEEEE. The CDR3 coding sequence is TGTGCCAGCAGCTTGGAAACGGGTTACGATTCACCCCTCCACTTT. Translating it yields CASSLETGYDSPLHF.

The chain links TRBV7-2 to TRBJ1-2, with 8 bases fitting TRBD1. Trimming removed 3 bases from V and 4 bases from J; junction bases left unmatched: 4. Germline lookup yields CDR1 SGHTA and CDR2 FQGNSA. The length of the CDR3 is 14 residues. CDR3 region: CASSFDRGLYGYTF. CDR3 bases: TGTGCCAGCAGCTTCGACAGGGGCCTCTATGGCTACACCTTC.

CDR3: CASSLTGLGETQYF. CDR3 nucleotide sequence: TGTGCCAGCAGCCTAACGGGTCTTGGAGAGACCCAGTACTTC. The genes are TRBV7-9 and TRBJ2-5; D remains ambiguous. V was trimmed by 5 bases and J by 4 bases, leaving 14 bases between them. The CDR3 spans 14 residues. The germline V gene encodes CDR1 SEHNR and CDR2 FQNEAQ (reference sequence).

V usage is TRBV19 and J usage is TRBJ1-5, with D tentatively TRBD1 (6 bases). V was trimmed by 7 bases and J by 6 bases, leaving 16 bases between them. The CDR3 spans 14 residues. Germline lookup yields CDR1 LNHDA and CDR2 SQIVND (reference sequence). The CDR3 bases are TGTGCCAGTATGGGCGAGACAGGACGTCAGCCCCAGCATTTT. Translating gives CASMGETGRQPQHF.

A few counts support this clone. The rearrangement joins TRBV10-3 to TRBJ2-7, with a possible D match to TRBD2 (6 bases). The germline V and J ends were trimmed by 0 bases and 1 base, with 13 bases remaining between them. This CDR3 has 16 amino acids. CDR1 is ENHRY and CDR2 is SYGVKD in the germline V gene. Here the CDR3 DNA reads TGTGCCATCAGTGAGTCGTCGGGGCGGGGTTCCTACGAGCAGTACTTC. Amino acids: CAISESSGRGSYEQYF.

In its sample, this clone was seen once. This chain joins TRBV6-5 and TRBJ2-2; no firm D call. The germline V gene encodes CDR1 MNHEY and CDR2 SVGAGI. The CDR3 is 14 residues long. Trimming shortened V by 7 bases and J by 7 bases, and 16 bases separated the two germline ends. CDR3 in amino acids: CASTTFPGIGELFF. In DNA form, the CDR3 reads TGTGCCAGCACCACTTTCCCGGGTATCGGGGAGCTGTTTTTT.

The sample holds one count of this clone. The V call is TRBV11-2, the J call TRBJ2-1; unclear D gene. The V gene's germline CDR1 is SGHAT and CDR2 FQNNGV. The CDR3 is made up of 15 amino acids. Trimming removed 0 bases at V and 2 bases at J, with 8 bases between. CDR3 nucleotide sequence: TGTGCCAGCAGCTTAGATATCCTAGCCTACAATGAGCAGTTCTTC. This codes for CASSLDILAYNEQFF. The variable domain in full, with the rest retrieved from reference TRBV11-2 and TRBJ2-1, is EAGVAQSPRYKIIEKRQSVAFWCNPISGHATLYWYQQILGQGPKLLIQFQNNGVVDDSQLPKDRFSAERLKGVDSTLKIQPAKLEDSAVYLCASSLDILAYNEQFFGPGTRLTVL.

The V gene is TRBV7-8, the J gene TRBJ2-5; possibly TRBD2 for D (5 bases). Germline values: CDR1 SGHVS, CDR2 FQNEAQ. V lost 1 base, J lost 4 bases, and 13 bases lay in between. The CDR3 is made up of 15 amino acids. CDR3 nucleotides: TGTGCCAGCAGCTTAGAGTGGGGAGTGGGAGAGACCCAGTACTTC. Its translation is CASSLEWGVGETQYF.

The chain's CDR3 is CASSLTSHTDTQYF. CDR3 in DNA: TGTGCCAGCAGCCTTACGAGTCACACAGATACGCAGTATTTT. The rearrangement uses TRBV9 and TRBJ2-3; the D is unclear. The CDR3 is 14 residues long. Deletions cut 4 bases from V and 2 bases from J, with 11 bases between. Germline V gives CDR1 SGDLS, CDR2 YYNGEE.

This chain uses TRBV19 with TRBJ1-6; 7 bases are shared with TRBD1. The germline V gene has CDR1 LNHDA and CDR2 SQIVND (reference sequence). V was clipped by 5 bases and J by 6 bases; unmatched bases: 19. CDR3 length: 19 residues. DNA of the CDR3: TGTGCCAGTAGTTTCCAATCCGGGACAGCCCGGATCGCTAATTCACCCCTCCACTTT. It yields the protein CASSFQSGTARIANSPLHF. Based on the CDR3 plus reference TRBV19 and TRBJ1-6, the full variable domain is DGGITQSPKYLFRKEGQNVTLSCEQNLNHDAMYWYRQDPGQGLRLIYYSQIVNDFQKGDIAEGYSVSREKKESFPLTVTSAQKNPTAFYLCASSFQSGTARIANSPLHFGNGTRLTVT.

V and J are TRBV7-3 and TRBJ1-2; 8 nucleotides align to TRBD1. This CDR3 is 16 amino acids long. The V gene end was trimmed by 5 bases and the J gene end by 7 bases; junction bases not matched to a gene: 15. Germline V gene lookup returns CDR1 SGHTA and CDR2 FQGTGA. DNA of the CDR3: TGTGCCAGCAGCCAAGGTCCGGGACAGGAAATAAGTGGCTACACCTTC. Its protein product is CASSQGPGQEISGYTF.

The rearrangement joins TRBV5-1 to TRBJ1-1; tentative D call: TRBD1 (5 bases). The CDR3 totals 15 residues. Germline CDR1 is SGHRS and CDR2 is YFSETQ. V lost 1 base and J lost 1, with 11 bases in between. CDR3 amino acids: CASSLWSQGNTEAFF. CDR3 DNA: TGCGCCAGCAGCTTGTGGAGTCAGGGGAACACTGAAGCTTTCTTT.

CDR3 sequence (DNA): TGTGCCAGCAGCGGAGCCGTAACGGGCTACAATGAGCAGTTCTTC. This codes for CASSGAVTGYNEQFF. The V call is TRBV5-4, the J call TRBJ2-1; no reliable D call. The CDR3 loop spans 15 amino acids. V was shortened by 4 bases and J by 3 bases, with 14 bases between the two germline ends. CDR1 is SGHNT, CDR2 YYREEE, per germline (reference sequence).

This chain connects TRBV7-9 to TRBJ2-5, with D maybe TRBD2 (5 bases). This CDR3 has 14 residues. The ends were cut back, 2 bases at V and 4 bases at J, with 11 bases in the middle. Germline V gene sequence: CDR1 SEHNR, CDR2 FQNEAQ (reference sequence). CDR3 in DNA: TGTGCCAGCAGCTTATCCCGGGGAGCAGAGACCCAGTACTTC. It translates to CASSLSRGAETQYF.

The DNA for the CDR3 is TGTGCCACCGCAGGGGACAGGGACGAGCAGTACTTC. This sequence encodes CATAGDRDEQYF. The J gene is TRBJ2-7, the V gene TRBV10-3, with 9 bases aligning to TRBD1. The CDR3 has 12 amino acids. The V and J ends lost 10 bases and 5 bases, in that order; junction bases with no gene match: 6. Germline assignment: CDR1 ENHRY and CDR2 SYGVKD.

V gene TRBV9 combines with J gene TRBJ2-7; 9 bases fit TRBD2. This CDR3 is 15 amino acids long. Germline loops: CDR1 SGDLS, CDR2 YYNGEE. With V trimmed by 0 bases and J by 5 bases, 6 bases remained unmatched. The CDR3 bases are TGTGCCAGCAGCGTAGGGGGCGGGAGGGCCAACGAGCAGTACTTC. This gives the protein CASSVGGGRANEQYF.

The V and J genes are TRBV5-1 and TRBJ1-2; TRBD1 agrees at 7 bases. Germline assignment: CDR1 SGHRS and CDR2 YFSETQ. Unmatched junction bases numbered 7, after V lost 6 bases and J lost 5 bases. The CDR3 extends over 13 amino acids. The CDR3 region is CASNTQTGYGYTF. In nucleotides, the CDR3 is TGCGCCAGCAACACCCAGACAGGGTATGGCTACACCTTC.

This rearrangement joins TRBV7-6 to TRBJ1-3, with D perhaps TRBD1 (6 bases). In germline, CDR1 is SGHVS, CDR2 FNYEAQ. Trimming removed 4 bases at V and 0 bases at J, with 16 bases between. The CDR3 is 17 residues long. In DNA form, the CDR3 reads TGTGCCAGCAGCTATCGGGGCCAGGGGCTCTCTGGAAACACCATATATTTT. This codes for CASSYRGQGLSGNTIYF.

CDR3 bases: TGTGCCAGTAGTCCCGGGACAGGGGATTCCGGCAATCAGCCCCAGCATTTT. It codes for CASSPGTGDSGNQPQHF. The rearrangement uses TRBV19 and TRBJ1-5, with 10 bases identical to TRBD1. Germline lookup yields CDR1 LNHDA and CDR2 SQIVND (reference sequence). V gave up 5 bases and J gave up 2 bases; unmatched junction bases: 9. CDR3 size: 17 residues. The complete variable domain, with remaining parts taken from reference TRBV19 and TRBJ1-5, reads DGGITQSPKYLFRKEGQNVTLSCEQNLNHDAMYWYRQDPGQGLRLIYYSQIVNDFQKGDIAEGYSVSREKKESFPLTVTSAQKNPTAFYLCASSPGTGDSGNQPQHFGDGTRLSIL.

The chain combines TRBV5-1 with TRBJ2-3; TRBD2 matches at 11 bases. Looked up from germline, CDR1 is SGHRS and CDR2 is YFSETQ. Trimming took 4 bases from V and 3 from J; bases not matched to a gene: 7. This CDR3 contains 16 residues. CDR3 region: CASSRASGRRTDTQYF. The DNA for the CDR3 is TGCGCCAGCAGCAGAGCTAGCGGGAGGAGAACAGATACGCAGTATTTT.